The rows below give T cell receptor beta chains drawn from one sample of a study of identical twins. TCRdb fed the 5' RACE reads into MiXCR, producing one record per CDR3 protein. The sample records hundreds of thousands of distinct CDR3 sequences, around 5.7% being singletons. The sequenced material came from naive T cells sorted from blood. The receptors derive from a young man in good health. CDR3s include the opening cysteine and the closing phenylalanine or tryptophan. The D gene is left open where the match is weak. Clone size, where shown, is once, few, many, or a class for clones that have expanded.

clone_size,v_call,d_call,j_call,cdr3_nt,cdr3_aa
many,TRBV12-3/TRBV12-4,.,TRBJ1-3,TGTGCCAGCAGTCCCGCCCCGACAGGCCCCCATGGAAACACCATATATTTT,CASSPAPTGPHGNTIYF
many,TRBV12-3/TRBV12-4,.,TRBJ2-3,TGTGCCAGCAGTAAAAAACCTACAGATACGCAGTATTTT,CASSKKPTDTQYF
few,TRBV9,.,TRBJ1-3,TGTGCCAGCAGCGCGACTCATTTAGGGATTGGAAACACCATATATTTT,CASSATHLGIGNTIYF
.,TRBV19,TRBD2,TRBJ2-1,TGTGCCAGTAACGACGGGGGGACTAGGACCAGTGAGCAGTTCTTC,CASNDGGTRTSEQFF
.,TRBV24-1,TRBD2,TRBJ2-5,TGTGCCACCAGTGATTTGCCTAGCGGGAGGGCCGGCGAGACCCAGTACTTC,CATSDLPSGRAGETQYF
many,TRBV9,.,TRBJ2-5,TGTGCCAGCAGCGCCGCGGACAAAGAGACCCAGTACTTC,CASSAADKETQYF
.,TRBV5-4,.,TRBJ2-3,TGTGCCAGCAGCGCGGCTGCGGCAGATACGCAGTATTTT,CASSAAAADTQYF
.,TRBV11-2,TRBD2,TRBJ2-1,TGTGCCAGCAGCTTTCCATTGCGGGAGGGCCACAATGAGCAGTTCTTC,CASSFPLREGHNEQFF
many,TRBV7-8,.,TRBJ2-5,TGTGCCAGCAGCCTTAGCGCAATGGAGACCCAGTACTTC,CASSLSAMETQYF
few,TRBV28,TRBD1,TRBJ1-2,TGTGCCAGCAGTTTATTGGGACAGACCTATGGCTACACCTTC,CASSLLGQTYGYTF
few,TRBV7-9,.,TRBJ2-5,TGTGCCAGCAGCCCCGAAGGGGGTATCCAAGAGACCCAGTACTTC,CASSPEGGIQETQYF
.,TRBV15,.,TRBJ2-2,TGTGCCACCAGCAGAGATCCGACCGGGATGAACACCGGGGAGCTGTTTTTT,CATSRDPTGMNTGELFF
.,TRBV7-9,.,TRBJ2-3,TGTGCCAGCAGCCACGCAGGGCACGATACGCAGTATTTT,CASSHAGHDTQYF
.,TRBV29-1,.,TRBJ1-5,TGCAGCGTTGAAGATGGACAGAGCAATCAGCCCCAGCATTTT,CSVEDGQSNQPQHF
few,TRBV20-1,.,TRBJ1-4,TGCAGTGCAAAAGAGGGGTATAGGGAAAAACTGTTTTTT,CSAKEGYREKLFF
many,TRBV9,.,TRBJ2-7,TGTGCCAGCAGCGTATATCCAGGGGCGGACGAGCAGTACTTC,CASSVYPGADEQYF
.,TRBV7-2,.,TRBJ2-1,TGTGCCAGCAGCTTAGGGGGAAAAGGGGTCTATGAGCAGTTCTTC,CASSLGGKGVYEQFF
many,TRBV12-3/TRBV12-4,.,TRBJ2-1,TGTGCCAGCAGCCCGACCCTTTTGAGCAAGCAGTTCTTC,CASSPTLLSKQFF
few,TRBV18,TRBD1,TRBJ1-1,TGTGCCAGCTCACCAGGGACAGGGGCCGTCGATCGCGCTTTCTTT,CASSPGTGAVDRAFF
many,TRBV29-1,.,TRBJ2-2,TGCAGCGTTGAGTTCACCGGGGAGCTGTTTTTT,CSVEFTGELFF
many,TRBV25-1,.,TRBJ2-1,TGTGCCAGCAGTGAAAGCTCTCGTGTCTGGGAGAACAATGAGCAGTTCTTC,CASSESSRVWENNEQFF
many,TRBV20-1,TRBD2,TRBJ2-1,TGCAGTGCTCTGACTTCTAGCGGGAGAAACGATGAGCAGTTCTTC,CSALTSSGRNDEQFF
.,TRBV10-3,TRBD2,TRBJ2-2,TGTGCCATCAGTGAGTCGAGGCTAGCGGGAGTAAACACCGGGGAGCTGTTTTTT,CAISESRLAGVNTGELFF
.,TRBV5-6,.,TRBJ1-1,TGTGCCAGCAGCGAATTATCGGGGGGCGGCACTGAAGCTTTCTTT,CASSELSGGGTEAFF
.,TRBV5-1,TRBD1,TRBJ2-7,TGCGCCAGCAGCCCGCGACAGGGGGCCATCGTGGACGAGCAGTACTTC,CASSPRQGAIVDEQYF
few,TRBV28,.,TRBJ2-1,TGTGCCAGCAGTTTGATCAGAAATGAGCAGTTCTTC,CASSLIRNEQFF
many,TRBV7-9,.,TRBJ2-7,TGTGCCAGCAGCGGCAGGGGATCTTACGAGCAGTACTTC,CASSGRGSYEQYF
few,TRBV12-3/TRBV12-4,.,TRBJ2-7,TGTGCCAGCAGTTTATGGGACGAGCAGTACTTC,CASSLWDEQYF
many,TRBV10-3,.,TRBJ2-7,TGTGCCATCAGTGAGTCGGGGATCACCTACGAGCAGTACTTC,CAISESGITYEQYF
few,TRBV6-5,.,TRBJ2-6,TGTGCCAGCAGTTACAACCTAGGCGGGGGGGCCAACGTCCTGACTTTC,CASSYNLGGGANVLTF
many,TRBV4-2,TRBD2,TRBJ2-3,TGTGCCAGCAGCCAAGTTGTCGGAAAGGGCGGGAGGGCCGCAGATACGCAGTATTTT,CASSQVVGKGGRAADTQYF
many,TRBV15,.,TRBJ2-4,TGTGCCACCAGCAGAGATCTGACAGTAGAGGGCATTCAGTACTTC,CATSRDLTVEGIQYF
many,TRBV20-1,.,TRBJ1-1,TGCAGTGCTAGACTTAGGCGGACTGAAGCTTTCTTT,CSARLRRTEAFF
many,TRBV4-1,TRBD2,TRBJ2-2,TGCGCCAGCAGCCAACGGATAGCGGGAGGGCCTAAGGAGCTGTTTTTT,CASSQRIAGGPKELFF
many,TRBV29-1,.,TRBJ1-2,TGCAGCGTTGAGGCAGGGGTAGCGGGAAGATATGGCTACACCTTC,CSVEAGVAGRYGYTF
many,TRBV13,TRBD1,TRBJ2-7,TGTGCCAGCAGCTTAGGTTCCAGGGGGTACGAGCAGTACTTC,CASSLGSRGYEQYF
few,TRBV7-9,.,TRBJ2-3,TGTGCCAGCAGTCCCGGACAAGCGGCAGATACGCAGTATTTT,CASSPGQAADTQYF